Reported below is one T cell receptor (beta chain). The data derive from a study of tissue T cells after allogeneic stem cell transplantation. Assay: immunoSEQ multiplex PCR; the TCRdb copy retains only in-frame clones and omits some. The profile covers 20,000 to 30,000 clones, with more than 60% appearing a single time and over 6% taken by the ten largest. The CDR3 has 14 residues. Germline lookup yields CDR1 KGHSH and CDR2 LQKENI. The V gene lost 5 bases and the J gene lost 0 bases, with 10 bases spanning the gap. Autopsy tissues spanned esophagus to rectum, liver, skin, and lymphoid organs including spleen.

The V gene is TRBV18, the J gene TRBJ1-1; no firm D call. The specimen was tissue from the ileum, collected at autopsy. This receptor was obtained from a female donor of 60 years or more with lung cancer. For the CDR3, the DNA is TGTGCCAGCTCAAGCAGGAGTTTGAACACTGAAGCTTTCTTT. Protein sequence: CASSSRSLNTEAFF.